This entry is about one TCR beta chain. Its antigen is as yet unknown. A read error is the likely source, as a far larger clone sits one nucleotide away. The sample holds other DNA sequences that translate to the same CDR3. This record comes from a study of shared clonotypes between healthy human individuals. The CDR3 has 17 residues. Germline V gene data show CDR1 as MNHNS and CDR2 as SASEGT. This table comes from immunoSEQ multiplex PCR, and its TCRdb copy is limited to in-frame clones, with some not included. Of roughly 500,000 clones detected, more than 65% appear once; the ten largest clones hold more than 9.5%. Whole-study results and caveats: Apart from blood, nothing was sampled; tissue repertoires likely differ. Owing to a small donor count, the genetic and exposure-history diversity represented was limited.

Sample: PBMCs. The chain joins TRBV6-1 to TRBJ1-2; 9 bases agree with TRBD1. This TCR derives from a woman aged 35 to 49 in good health. Some clones in this sample may be carry-over from other donors' samples. The CDR3 sequence: CASSADRGRVPNYGYTF. The CDR3 bases are TGTGCCAGTAGTGCGGACAGGGGCCGCGTCCCGAACTATGGCTACACCTTC.